The 25 T cell receptor beta chains below all came from one sample that was sequenced in a study of T-cell memory formation after mild COVID-19. TCRdb used MiXCR to reprocess the 5' RACE reads, holding one entry per CDR3 protein. The sample has about 470,000 distinct CDR3 sequences, more than 20% seen once. The sample taken for sequencing was PBMCs or a T cell subset sorted from them (not recorded which). The source of these receptors is an adult woman who had mild COVID-19 (a few samples of this study predate the infection). Cell type and time point are not known.

This clonotype was found many times. This sequence joins TRBV15 and TRBJ2-1, with D maybe TRBD2 (6 bases). V gave up 0 bases and J gave up 15 bases, with 24 bases separating them. Germline V lookup: CDR1 LNHNV, CDR2 YYDKDF (reference sequence). The CDR3 runs 16 residues. The CDR3 here is CATSRDGLANYHESFF. The CDR3 DNA reads as TGTGCCACCAGCAGAGATGGGCTAGCGAACTACCATGAGTCGTTCTTC.

This clonotype has only a few counts. V gene TRBV20-1 combines with J gene TRBJ1-6; 9 nucleotides match TRBD1. Per germline, CDR1 DFQATT and CDR2 SNEGSKA (reference sequence). J was trimmed by 3 bases and V by 0 bases; bases with no gene match: 9. The CDR3 loop spans 18 amino acids. In nucleotides, the CDR3 is TGCAGTGCTAGAGATTTAGAACAGGGGGCAGTCTATAATTCACCCCTCCACTTT. This sequence encodes CSARDLEQGAVYNSPLHF.

This chain connects TRBV14 to TRBJ2-5, with D unclear. The CDR3 is made up of 11 amino acids. The V end lost 3 bases, the J end lost 3 bases, and 2 bases lay between the germline ends. Germline CDR1 and CDR2: SGHDN and FVKESK. The CDR3, as DNA: TGTGCCAGCAGCCATAAAGAGACCCAGTACTTC. Protein product: CASSHKETQYF.

A few counts support this clonotype. V is TRBV7-3 and J is TRBJ2-1; the match to TRBD2 covers 11 bases. Germline V gives CDR1 SGHTA, CDR2 FQGTGA. V was pared by 5 bases and J by 1 base, with 7 bases of the junction left unmatched. CDR3 size: 17 residues. The CDR3 sequence is CASSTTSGSSSYNEQFF. CDR3 DNA: TGTGCCAGCAGCACCACTAGCGGGAGTTCTTCCTACAATGAGCAGTTCTTC.

Only a few counts were recorded for this clonotype. This rearrangement joins TRBV4-1 to TRBJ1-2; D gene unclear. V was shortened by 1 base and J by 6 bases, with 18 bases between the two germline ends. Germline V lookup: CDR1 MGHRA, CDR2 YSYEKL. This CDR3 is 16 amino acids long. The CDR3 spells CASSQAASPLTDGYTF. In DNA form, the CDR3 reads TGCGCCAGCAGCCAAGCTGCAAGCCCCCTTACCGATGGCTACACCTTC.

The genes are TRBV20-1 and TRBJ2-3; 10 bases are a match to TRBD2. The V segment lost 4 bases and the J segment 2 bases; nucleotides outside the gene matches: 6. CDR3 size: 15 residues. Germline V gene lookup returns CDR1 DFQATT and CDR2 SNEGSKA (reference sequence). Here the CDR3 DNA reads TGCAGTGCTAAAGTAGCGGGGGGATACACAGATACGCAGTATTTT. Translating it yields CSAKVAGGYTDTQYF.

This clonotype turned up a few times. The genes are TRBV7-2 and TRBJ2-4; 7 nucleotides line up with TRBD1. This CDR3 contains 17 residues. Germline V CDR1 and CDR2: SGHTA, FQGNSA. V shed 4 bases, J shed 8 bases, and the junction held 17 bases outside the gene matches. CDR3 amino acids: CASSSIAPGTAKDIQYF. As DNA, the CDR3 is TGTGCCAGCAGCTCAATTGCCCCCGGGACAGCTAAGGACATTCAGTACTTC.

The rearrangement joins TRBV7-9 to TRBJ1-1; 9 positions match TRBD1. Looked up from germline, CDR1 is SEHNR and CDR2 is FQNEAQ (reference sequence). J was trimmed by 0 bases and V by 4 bases; bases with no gene match: 3. This CDR3 has 15 residues. CDR3 sequence reads: CASSSWTGVNTEAFF. CDR3 DNA sequence: TGTGCCAGCAGCTCCTGGACAGGGGTGAACACTGAAGCTTTCTTT.

The table lists this clonotype with a few counts. The chain joins TRBV18 to TRBJ1-6; 9 nucleotides line up with TRBD1. J was trimmed by 5 bases and V by 4 bases; bases with no gene match: 0. CDR3 length equals 14 residues. Germline V gives CDR1 KGHSH, CDR2 LQKENI. The CDR3 spells CASSRDRDNSPLHF. DNA for the CDR3: TGTGCCAGCTCACGGGACAGGGATAATTCACCCCTCCACTTT.

The rearrangement joins TRBV18 to TRBJ1-1; D is perhaps TRBD1 (6 bases). Germline CDR1 and CDR2: KGHSH and LQKENI. With 3 bases removed from V and 2 bases from J, the gap between germline ends came to 10 bases. This CDR3 is built from 14 residues. CDR3 nucleotide sequence: TGTGCCAGCTCACCTCTGGACAGAAACACTGAAGCTTTCTTT. Its translation: CASSPLDRNTEAFF.

Many counts were recorded for this clonotype. The chain is built from TRBV11-2 and TRBJ2-2; the D is unclear. CDR1 and CDR2 (germline): SGHAT, FQNNGV. CDR3 length: 15 residues. Trimming shortened V by 3 bases and J by 1 base, and 9 bases separated the two germline ends. CDR3 coding DNA: TGTGCCAGCAGCTTTCTGTCTGGGAACACCGGGGAGCTGTTTTTT. It yields the protein CASSFLSGNTGELFF.

The chain couples TRBV6-6 to TRBJ1-1; a possible D gene is TRBD1 (5 bases). CDR3 size: 13 residues. CDR1 and CDR2 from the germline V gene are MNHNY and SVGAGI (reference sequence). V shed 6 bases and J shed 8 bases, with 16 bases lying between them. DNA for the CDR3: TGTGCCAGCAGAACCAGGGACGCCCTAGAAGCTTTCTTT. Its translation: CASRTRDALEAFF.

The rearrangement joins TRBV5-5 to TRBJ1-6; D not resolved. Between the trimmed V and J ends, which lost 2 bases and 10 bases, there was a span of 16 bases. Germline lookup yields CDR1 SGHKS and CDR2 YYEKEE (reference sequence). The CDR3 is made up of 15 amino acids. The CDR3 sequence: CASSFEFTAKSPLHF. The CDR3 DNA sequence: TGTGCCAGCAGCTTTGAGTTTACGGCTAAGTCACCCCTCCACTTT. The whole variable domain, remainder taken from reference TRBV5-5 and TRBJ1-6, is DAGVTQSPTHLIKTRGQQVTLRCSPISGHKSVSWYQQVLGQGPQFIFQYYEKEERGRGNFPDRFSARQFPNYSSELNVNALLLGDSALYLCASSFEFTAKSPLHFGNGTRLTVT.

The chain joins TRBV7-6 to TRBJ2-7; the D is unclear. Trimming removed 5 bases at V and 5 bases at J, with 16 bases between. Germline CDR1 is SGHVS and CDR2 is FNYEAQ. The CDR3 runs to 14 residues. This CDR3 is CASSPIGWMDEQYF. CDR3 DNA: TGTGCCAGCAGCCCTATCGGGTGGATGGACGAGCAGTACTTC.

There are a few counts of this clonotype. This chain joins TRBV6-5 and TRBJ1-3; 7 bases map to TRBD1. Germline CDR1 reads MNHEY; CDR2 reads SVGAGI. The ends lost 8 bases at V and 0 bases at J; junction bases unmatched: 10. The CDR3 runs to 16 residues. As DNA, the CDR3 is TGTGCCAGCCATCCGGGACAGACGATCTCTGGAAACACCATATATTTT. Its translation: CASHPGQTISGNTIYF.

A few counts support this clonotype. This chain joins TRBV19 and TRBJ2-3, with D tentatively TRBD1 (5 bases). The length of the CDR3 is 14 residues. V lost 3 bases, J lost 1 base, and 8 bases lay in between. Per the germline V gene, CDR1 is LNHDA and CDR2 is SQIVND (reference sequence). In nucleotides, the CDR3 is TGTGCCAGTAGTATGGGGCCTGGCACAGATACGCAGTATTTT. This codes for CASSMGPGTDTQYF.

The chain couples TRBV5-6 to TRBJ2-2; D possibly corresponds to TRBD2 (7 bases). There are 15 residues in the CDR3. Germline V gives CDR1 SGHDT, CDR2 YYEEEE. V shed 2 bases and J shed 1 base, with 9 bases lying between them. The CDR3 loop is CASSFGGRNTGELFF. As DNA, the CDR3 is TGTGCCAGCAGCTTCGGGGGGCGGAACACCGGGGAGCTGTTTTTT.

V and J are TRBV20-1 and TRBJ2-7; D uncertain. The CDR3 loop spans 11 amino acids. In germline, CDR1 is DFQATT, CDR2 SNEGSKA (reference sequence). V lost 5 bases and J 5 bases, leaving 10 bases between the germline ends. The CDR3: CSAEEFNEQYF. The CDR3 DNA is TGCAGTGCTGAGGAGTTCAACGAGCAGTACTTC.

The chain employs TRBV7-9 and TRBJ2-5; D uncertain. V lost 2 bases and J 1 base, leaving 8 bases between the germline ends. Per germline, CDR1 SEHNR and CDR2 FQNEAQ (reference sequence). The CDR3 has 14 residues. The DNA for the CDR3 is TGTGCCAGCAGCTTACCTGCTAGCCAAGAGACCCAGTACTTC. It specifies CASSLPASQETQYF.

The chain carries TRBV11-2 and TRBJ1-5; D is perhaps TRBD1 (5 bases). CDR3 size: 15 residues. V lost 3 bases and J lost 1, with 10 bases in between. The germline gives CDR1 SGHAT, CDR2 FQNNGV. CDR3 nucleotides: TGTGCCAGCAGCTTGGGACTGGGGAGCAATCAGCCCCAGCATTTT. It specifies CASSLGLGSNQPQHF.

V gene TRBV9 combines with J gene TRBJ1-3; D gene uncertain. The CDR3 contains 13 residues. Germline CDR1 and CDR2: SGDLS and YYNGEE. V lost 0 bases, J lost 3 bases, and 4 bases lay in between. Written as DNA, the CDR3 is TGTGCCAGCAGCGTAGACGTTGGAAACACCATATATTTT. It codes for CASSVDVGNTIYF.

This clonotype was detected many times. The chain is built from TRBV5-1 and TRBJ2-1, with a tentative D call TRBD2 (5 bases). Deletions cut 0 bases from V and 7 bases from J, with 8 bases between. Germline V gives CDR1 SGHRS, CDR2 YFSETQ. The CDR3 runs to 13 residues. CDR3 residues: CASSLGPGNEQFF. CDR3 nucleotides: TGCGCCAGCAGCTTGGGTCCGGGAAATGAGCAGTTCTTC. Complete variable domain (other parts from reference TRBV5-1 and TRBJ2-1): KAGVTQTPRYLIKTRGQQVTLSCSPISGHRSVSWYQQTPGQGLQFLFEYFSETQRNKGNFPGRFSGRQFSNSRSEMNVSTLELGDSALYLCASSLGPGNEQFFGPGTRLTVL.

This clonotype was seen more than once but under ten times. This sequence joins TRBV6-5 and TRBJ2-3; the match to TRBD1 covers 8 bases. The CDR3 runs 15 residues. Losses at the gene ends were 7 bases for V and 2 bases for J; bases not matched to a gene: 8. Germline assignment: CDR1 MNHEY and CDR2 SVGAGI. CDR3: CASNNRGALTDTQYF. The CDR3 DNA is TGTGCCAGCAACAACAGGGGGGCCCTCACAGATACGCAGTATTTT.

J is TRBJ1-5 and V is TRBV12-3 or TRBV12-4; 7 nucleotides align to TRBD1. This CDR3 contains 15 residues. The ends lost 5 bases at V and 2 bases at J; junction bases unmatched: 6. CDR3 bases: TGTGCCAGCAGTCCGACAGGGTTGGGCAATCAGCCCCAGCATTTT. Amino acid sequence: CASSPTGLGNQPQHF.

The rearrangement links TRBV11-2 to TRBJ2-4; D could derive from TRBD1 or TRBD2 (6 bases each). V lost 8 bases, J lost 8 bases, and 16 bases lay in between. There are 13 residues in the CDR3. Germline values: CDR1 SGHAT, CDR2 FQNNGV. CDR3 region: CASEKEGGDIQYF. CDR3 DNA sequence: TGTGCCAGCGAGAAGGAGGGGGGAGACATTCAGTACTTC.